This T cell receptor (beta chain) was sequenced in a study of post-analysis software for immune sequencing data. The overall study: As for disease course, relapsing-remitting, secondary progressive and progressive-relapsing multiple sclerosis were all included.

This CDR3 comprises 15 residues. In germline, CDR1 is DFQATT, CDR2 SNEGSKA (reference sequence). TCR beta cDNA libraries had unique molecular identifiers. Each sample of about 1 to 10 million input T cells yielded roughly 0.5 million cDNA molecules, so each molecule approximated one T cell. TCRdb re-called the PCR reads with MiXCR, one entry per CDR3 protein. The table has about 820,000 distinct CDR3 sequences, around 53% seen once; the top ten hold under 6%. Of note for this clonotype: Its antigen is unidentified.

Study observations and caveats: The authors found that F measure strongly co-clustered same-batch samples. When patients were compared with controls, four or five TRBV segments were more frequent, TRBV5-6, TRBV5-1 and TRBV20-1 among them. Controls' normalized Chao1 diversity significantly exceeded that of multiple sclerosis patients.

The receptor was derived from a girl between 5 and 17 years old with multiple sclerosis. The chain is built from TRBV20-1 and TRBJ2-7; 8 bases agree with TRBD2. With the DNA end fitting TRBJ2-5 better, the J assignment may be wrong. Material: blood. In nucleotides, the CDR3 is TGCAGTGCTAGAGATCGGAGCGGGAGTGGCGAGACCCAGTACTTC. Residues: CSARDRSGSGETQYF.